The source of this TCR beta chain is a study of T cell changes during pregnancy in multiple sclerosis. The method was immunoSEQ multiplex PCR; TCRdb's version includes in-frame clones alone and lacks a portion of them. Here the sample spans about 72,000 clones, 80% to 95% being singletons. The CDR3 runs 15 residues. Germline CDR1 and CDR2: SNHLY and FYNNEI. Trimming took 4 bases from V and 4 from J, leaving 17 bases between them. The chain recombines TRBV2 with TRBJ2-7; maybe TRBD1 (5 bases). The material was peripheral blood, obtained in the first trimester of pregnancy. The sequence derives from a female donor in good health, enrolled as a control in a pregnancy study. The CDR3 region is CASSALFTGMYEQYF. Here the CDR3 DNA reads TGTGCCAGCAGTGCTTTATTCACAGGAATGTACGAGCAGTACTTC.